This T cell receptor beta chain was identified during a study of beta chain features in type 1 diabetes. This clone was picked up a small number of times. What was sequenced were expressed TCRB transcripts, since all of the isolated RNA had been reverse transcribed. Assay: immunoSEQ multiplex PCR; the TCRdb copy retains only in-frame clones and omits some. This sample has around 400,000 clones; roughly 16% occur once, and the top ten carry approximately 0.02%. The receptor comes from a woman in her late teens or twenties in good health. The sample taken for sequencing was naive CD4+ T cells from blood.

DNA for the CDR3: TGTGCCAGCAGGCCGGGACAGGGGAGGGACTCCTACGAGCAGTACTTC. It specifies CASRPGQGRDSYEQYF. The genes are TRBV7-2 and TRBJ2-7; 10 bases match TRBD1. CDR3 length: 16 residues. Per germline, CDR1 SGHTA and CDR2 FQGNSA. V trimming: 6 bases; J trimming: 0 bases; junction bases outside the gene matches: 8.